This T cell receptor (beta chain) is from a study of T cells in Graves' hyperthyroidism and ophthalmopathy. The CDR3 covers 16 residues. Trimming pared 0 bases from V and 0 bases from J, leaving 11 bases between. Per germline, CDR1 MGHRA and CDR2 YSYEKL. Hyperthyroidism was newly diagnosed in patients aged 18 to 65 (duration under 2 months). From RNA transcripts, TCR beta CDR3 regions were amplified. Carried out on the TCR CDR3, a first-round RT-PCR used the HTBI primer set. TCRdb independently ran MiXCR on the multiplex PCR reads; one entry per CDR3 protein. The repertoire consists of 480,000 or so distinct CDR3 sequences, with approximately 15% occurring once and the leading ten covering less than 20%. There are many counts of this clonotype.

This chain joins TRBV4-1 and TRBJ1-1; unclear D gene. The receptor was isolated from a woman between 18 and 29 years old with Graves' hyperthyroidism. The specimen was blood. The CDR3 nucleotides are TGCGCCAGCAGCCAAGATGGGCAGCTAATGAACACTGAAGCTTTCTTT. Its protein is CASSQDGQLMNTEAFF.